The 3 T cell receptor beta chains below come from one sample, sequenced in a study of cytomegalovirus exposure and HLA in healthy donors. Researchers ran the PCR with 60 Vbeta and 13 Jbeta primers. Here immunoSEQ multiplex PCR was the method, and the copy in TCRdb shows in-frame clones only, minus some. Of over 150,000 clones in the sample, 80% to 85% were seen once. Sample: PBMCs. The receptors shown here come from a boy aged 2 to 10 in good health and CMV-seronegative.

The chain recombines TRBV7-9 with TRBJ2-2, with D hard to call. CDR3 length: 16 residues. Trimming pared 1 base from V and 4 bases from J, leaving 13 bases between. Germline V lookup: CDR1 SEHNR, CDR2 FQNEAQ (reference sequence). The CDR3: CASSLGSRSVTGELFF. CDR3 DNA sequence: TGTGCCAGCAGCTTAGGATCCAGAAGCGTCACCGGGGAGCTGTTTTTT.

The V gene is TRBV5-1, the J gene TRBJ1-5; the match to TRBD1 covers 7 bases. Germline assignment: CDR1 SGHRS and CDR2 YFSETQ. This CDR3 spans 14 amino acids. The V gene end was trimmed by 5 bases and the J gene end by 9 bases; junction bases not matched to a gene: 11. CDR3 bases: TGCGCCAGCAGATATGACAGGGACGGGGGGCCCCAGCATTTT. This codes for CASRYDRDGGPQHF.

The chain recombines TRBV6-1 with TRBJ1-4; TRBD1 might be the D (5 bases). This CDR3 has 15 amino acids. Trimming took off 2 bases at V and 4 bases at J, with 11 bases between the two ends. The germline CDR1 and CDR2 sequences are MNHNS and SASEGT. This CDR3 is CASSEYRGSNEKLFF. CDR3 DNA sequence: TGTGCCAGCAGTGAATATCGGGGGAGTAATGAAAAACTGTTTTTT.